The T cell receptor beta chain described here comes from a study of T-cell memory formation after mild COVID-19. About the study: There were largely donor-specific TCR clusters.

The germline gives CDR1 GTSNPN, CDR2 SVGIG (reference sequence). The CDR3 has 13 amino acids. J was trimmed by 6 bases and V by 6 bases; bases with no gene match: 5. In this sample, this clonotype turned up a few times. Antigen specificity is unknown. TCRdb called the 5' RACE reads again in MiXCR, with one record for every CDR3 protein. The table records about 560,000 distinct CDR3 sequences, roughly 17% of them present only once. Study results and limitations: Whereas later expanders leaned CD4+, clones contracting day 15 to 85 showed a balanced CD4/CD8 makeup. Confirmation was lacking for SARS-CoV-2 specificity of second-wave clones that peaked on day 37.

The sequence was collected from an adult woman who had mild COVID-19 (a few samples of this study predate the infection). Cell type and time point are not known. The sequenced material came from PBMCs or a T cell subset sorted from them (not recorded which). V gene TRBV30 combines with J gene TRBJ1-6, with 7 bases identical to TRBD1. CDR3: CACPGQSNSPLHF. DNA of the CDR3: TGTGCCTGCCCGGGACAGAGTAATTCACCCCTCCACTTT.